This TCR beta chain was found in a study of shared clonotypes between healthy human individuals. Notes on the study in general: Shared across a few donors were roughly 5.3% of the naive CD4 clonotypes. The generation probabilities recorded for non-shared clonotypes fell below those of clonotypes shared by all four donors.

Measured with immunoSEQ multiplex PCR; TCRdb has only the in-frame clones, and not every one. The table includes roughly 1,500,000 clones, around 98% detected once. This CDR3 has 18 residues. V trimming: 4 bases; J trimming: 4 bases; junction bases outside the gene matches: 12. Germline V lookup: CDR1 SGHRS, CDR2 YFSETQ. Worth noting for this clone: What it binds is not known.

Sequences were obtained from naive CD4+ T cells sorted from blood. Subset given: CD45RA+ positively selected. The chain employs TRBV5-1 and TRBJ2-7; 15 bases line up with TRBD2. The sequence was collected from a man between 25 and 39 years old in good health. CDR3 region: CASSPLGTSGRSRYEQYF. CDR3 DNA sequence: TGCGCCAGCAGCCCTTTGGGGACTAGCGGGAGGAGTAGATACGAGCAGTACTTC.